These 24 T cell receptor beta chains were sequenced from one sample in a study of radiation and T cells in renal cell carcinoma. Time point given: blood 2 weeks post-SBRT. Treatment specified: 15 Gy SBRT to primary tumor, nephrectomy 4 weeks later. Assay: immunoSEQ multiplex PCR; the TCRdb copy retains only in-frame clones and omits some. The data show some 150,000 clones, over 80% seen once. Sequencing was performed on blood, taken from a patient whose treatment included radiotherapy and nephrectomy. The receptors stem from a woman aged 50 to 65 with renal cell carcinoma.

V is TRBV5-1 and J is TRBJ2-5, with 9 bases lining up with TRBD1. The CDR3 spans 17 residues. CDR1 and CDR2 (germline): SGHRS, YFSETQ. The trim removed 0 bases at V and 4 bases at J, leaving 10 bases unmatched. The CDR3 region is CASSLAGSDRGGETQYF. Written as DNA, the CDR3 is TGCGCCAGCAGCTTGGCCGGGTCGGACAGGGGTGGAGAGACCCAGTACTTC.

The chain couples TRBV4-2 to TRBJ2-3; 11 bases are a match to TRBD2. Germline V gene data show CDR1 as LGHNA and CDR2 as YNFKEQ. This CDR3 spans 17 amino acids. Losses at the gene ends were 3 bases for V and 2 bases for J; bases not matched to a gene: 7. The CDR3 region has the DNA TGTGCCAGCAGCCAGCAAACTAGCGGGGGTCCCACAGATACGCAGTATTTT. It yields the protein CASSQQTSGGPTDTQYF.

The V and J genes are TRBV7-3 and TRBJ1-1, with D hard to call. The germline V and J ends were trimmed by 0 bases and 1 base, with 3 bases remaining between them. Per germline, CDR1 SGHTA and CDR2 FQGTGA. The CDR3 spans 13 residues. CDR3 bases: TGTGCCAGCAGCTTAACGGAGAACACTGAAGCTTTCTTT. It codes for CASSLTENTEAFF. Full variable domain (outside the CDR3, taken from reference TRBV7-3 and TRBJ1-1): GAGVSQTPSNKVTEKGKYVELRCDPISGHTALYWYRQSLGQGPEFLIYFQGTGAADDSGLPNDRFFAVRPEGSVSTLKIQRTERGDSAVYLCASSLTENTEAFFGQGTRLTVV.

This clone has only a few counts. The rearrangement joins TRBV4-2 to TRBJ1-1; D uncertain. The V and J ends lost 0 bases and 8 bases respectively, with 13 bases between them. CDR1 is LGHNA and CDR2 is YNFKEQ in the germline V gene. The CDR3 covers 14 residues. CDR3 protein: CASSQDGARLEAFF. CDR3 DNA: TGTGCCAGCAGCCAAGACGGTGCGAGGTTAGAAGCTTTCTTT.

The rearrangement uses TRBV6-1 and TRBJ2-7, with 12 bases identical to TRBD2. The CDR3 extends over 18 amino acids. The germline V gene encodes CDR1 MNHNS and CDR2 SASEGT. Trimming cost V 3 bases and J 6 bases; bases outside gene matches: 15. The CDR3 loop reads CASSDVASGGGRNREQYF. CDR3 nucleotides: TGTGCCAGCAGTGACGTGGCTAGCGGGGGGGGAAGAAATCGCGAGCAGTACTTC.

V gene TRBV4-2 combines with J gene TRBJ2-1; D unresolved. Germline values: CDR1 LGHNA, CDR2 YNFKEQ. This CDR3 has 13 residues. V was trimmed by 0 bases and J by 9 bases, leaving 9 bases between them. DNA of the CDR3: TGTGCCAGCAGCCAAGATCGGTGGGGTGAGCAGTTCTTC. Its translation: CASSQDRWGEQFF.

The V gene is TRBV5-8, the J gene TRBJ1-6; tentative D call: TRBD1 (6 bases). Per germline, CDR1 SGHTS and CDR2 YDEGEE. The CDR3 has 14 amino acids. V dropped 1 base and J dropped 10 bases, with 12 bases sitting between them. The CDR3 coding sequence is TGTGCCAGCAGCTTGAGGCAGGGGAGGTCACCCCTCCACTTT. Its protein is CASSLRQGRSPLHF. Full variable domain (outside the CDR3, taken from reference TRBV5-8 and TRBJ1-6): EAGVTQSPTHLIKTRGQQATLRCSPISGHTSVYWYQQALGLGLQFLLWYDEGEERNRGNFPPRFSGRQFPNYSSELNVNALELEDSALYLCASSLRQGRSPLHFGNGTRLTVT.

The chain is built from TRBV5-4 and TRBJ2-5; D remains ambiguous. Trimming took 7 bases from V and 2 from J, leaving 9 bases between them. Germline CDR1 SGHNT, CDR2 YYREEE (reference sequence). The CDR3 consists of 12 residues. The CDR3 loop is CASSWSQETQYF. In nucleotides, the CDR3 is TGTGCCAGCTCTTGGTCTCAAGAGACCCAGTACTTC.

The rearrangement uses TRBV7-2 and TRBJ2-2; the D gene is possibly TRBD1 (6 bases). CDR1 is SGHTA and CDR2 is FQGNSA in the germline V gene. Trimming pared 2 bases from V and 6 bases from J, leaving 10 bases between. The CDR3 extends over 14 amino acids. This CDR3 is CASSLNRAAGELFF. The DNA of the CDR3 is TGTGCCAGCAGCTTAAACAGGGCGGCCGGGGAGCTGTTTTTT.

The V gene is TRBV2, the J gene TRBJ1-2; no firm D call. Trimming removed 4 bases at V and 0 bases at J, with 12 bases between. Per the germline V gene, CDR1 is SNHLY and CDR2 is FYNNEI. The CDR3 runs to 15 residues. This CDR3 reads CASSVLGSPNYGYTF. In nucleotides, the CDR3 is TGTGCCAGCAGTGTACTAGGTAGCCCTAACTATGGCTACACCTTC.

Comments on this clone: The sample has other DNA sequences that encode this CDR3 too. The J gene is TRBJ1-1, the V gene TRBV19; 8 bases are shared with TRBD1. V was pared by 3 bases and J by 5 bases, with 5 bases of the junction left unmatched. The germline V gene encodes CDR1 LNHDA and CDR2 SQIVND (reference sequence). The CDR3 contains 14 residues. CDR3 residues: CASSIQTGETEAFF. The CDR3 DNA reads TGTGCCAGTAGTATTCAGACAGGGGAAACTGAAGCTTTCTTT.

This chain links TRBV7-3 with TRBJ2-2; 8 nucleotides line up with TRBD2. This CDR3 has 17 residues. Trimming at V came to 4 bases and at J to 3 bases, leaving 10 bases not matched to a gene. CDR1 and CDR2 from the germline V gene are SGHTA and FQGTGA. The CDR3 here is CASSSSAGGADTGELFF. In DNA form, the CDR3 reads TGTGCCAGCAGCTCTTCTGCCGGGGGGGCCGACACCGGGGAGCTGTTTTTT.

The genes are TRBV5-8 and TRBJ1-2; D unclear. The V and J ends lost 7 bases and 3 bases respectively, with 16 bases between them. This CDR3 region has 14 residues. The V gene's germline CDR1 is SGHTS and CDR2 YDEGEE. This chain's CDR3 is CASVLAVGYYGYTF. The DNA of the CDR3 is TGTGCCAGCGTCCTAGCGGTTGGGTACTATGGCTACACCTTC.

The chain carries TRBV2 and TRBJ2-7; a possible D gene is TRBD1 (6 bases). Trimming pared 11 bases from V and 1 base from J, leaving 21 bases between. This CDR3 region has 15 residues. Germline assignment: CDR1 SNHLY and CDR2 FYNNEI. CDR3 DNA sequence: TGTGCCGGACAGCGGCATCCCCCGGGGTCCTACGAGCAGTACTTC. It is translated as CAGQRHPPGSYEQYF.

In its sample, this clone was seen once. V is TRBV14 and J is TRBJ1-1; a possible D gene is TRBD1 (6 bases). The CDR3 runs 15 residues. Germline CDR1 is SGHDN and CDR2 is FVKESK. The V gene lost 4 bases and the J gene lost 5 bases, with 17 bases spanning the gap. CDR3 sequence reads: CASSPGPGAVTEAFF. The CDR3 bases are TGTGCCAGCAGCCCCGGCCCAGGGGCGGTTACTGAAGCTTTCTTT. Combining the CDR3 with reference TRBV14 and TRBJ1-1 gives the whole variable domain EAGVTQFPSHSVIEKGQTVTLRCDPISGHDNLYWYRRVMGKEIKFLLHFVKESKQDESGMPNNRFLAERTGGTYSTLKVQPAELEDSGVYFCASSPGPGAVTEAFFGQGTRLTVV.

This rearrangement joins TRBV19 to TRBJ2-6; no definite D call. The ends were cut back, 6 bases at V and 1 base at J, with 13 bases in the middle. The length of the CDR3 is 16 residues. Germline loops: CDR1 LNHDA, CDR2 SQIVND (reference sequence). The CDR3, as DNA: TGTGCCAGTAGCAATCCTTCATTATCTGGGGCCAACGTCCTGACTTTC. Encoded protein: CASSNPSLSGANVLTF.

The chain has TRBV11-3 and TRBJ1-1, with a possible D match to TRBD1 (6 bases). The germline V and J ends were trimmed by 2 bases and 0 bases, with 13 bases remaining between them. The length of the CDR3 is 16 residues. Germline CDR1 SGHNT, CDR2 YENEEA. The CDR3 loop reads CASSLIGPGVNTEAFF. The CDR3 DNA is TGTGCCAGCAGCTTAATTGGGCCAGGGGTGAACACTGAAGCTTTCTTT.

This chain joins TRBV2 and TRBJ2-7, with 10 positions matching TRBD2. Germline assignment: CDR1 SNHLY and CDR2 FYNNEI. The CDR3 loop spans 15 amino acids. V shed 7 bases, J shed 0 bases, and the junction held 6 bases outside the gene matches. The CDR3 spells CASMWLAGDSYEQYF. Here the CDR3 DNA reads TGTGCCAGCATGTGGCTAGCGGGGGACTCCTACGAGCAGTACTTC.

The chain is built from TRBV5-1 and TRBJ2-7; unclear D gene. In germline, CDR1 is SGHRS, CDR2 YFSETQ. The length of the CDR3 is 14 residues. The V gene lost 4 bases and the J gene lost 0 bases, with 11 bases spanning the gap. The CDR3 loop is CASSITDGSYEQYF. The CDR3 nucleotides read TGCGCCAGCAGCATTACCGACGGCTCCTACGAGCAGTACTTC.

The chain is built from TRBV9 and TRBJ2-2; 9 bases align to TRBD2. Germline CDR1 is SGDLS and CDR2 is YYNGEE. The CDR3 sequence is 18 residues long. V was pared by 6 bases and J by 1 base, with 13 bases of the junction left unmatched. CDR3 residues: CASTAGLERGVNTGELFF. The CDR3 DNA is TGTGCCAGCACCGCTGGGTTGGAGCGGGGGGTGAACACCGGGGAGCTGTTTTTT.

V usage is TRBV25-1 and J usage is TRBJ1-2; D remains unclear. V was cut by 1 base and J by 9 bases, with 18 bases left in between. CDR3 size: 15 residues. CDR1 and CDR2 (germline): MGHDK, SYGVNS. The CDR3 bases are TGTGCCAGCAGTGAATCCCGCCGACTTACACTCAGCTACACCTTC. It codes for CASSESRRLTLSYTF.

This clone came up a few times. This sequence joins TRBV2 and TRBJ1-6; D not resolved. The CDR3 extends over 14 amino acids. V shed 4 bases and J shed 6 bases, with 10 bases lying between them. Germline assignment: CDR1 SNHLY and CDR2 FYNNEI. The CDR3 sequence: CASSAYHSNSPLHF. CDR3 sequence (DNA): TGTGCCAGCAGTGCTTATCACAGTAATTCACCCCTCCACTTT. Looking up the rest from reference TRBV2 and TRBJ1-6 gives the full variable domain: EPEVTQTPSHQVTQMGQEVILRCVPISNHLYFYWYRQILGQKVEFLVSFYNNEISEKSEIFDDQFSVERPDGSNFTLKIRSTKLEDSAMYFCASSAYHSNSPLHFGNGTRLTVT.

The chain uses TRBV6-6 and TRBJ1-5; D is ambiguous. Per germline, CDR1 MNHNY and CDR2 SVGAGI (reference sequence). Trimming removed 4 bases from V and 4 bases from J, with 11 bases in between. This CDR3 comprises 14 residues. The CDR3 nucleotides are TGTGCCAGCAGTTTCGGCGGGGTAAATCAGCCCCAGCATTTT. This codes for CASSFGGVNQPQHF.

CDR3 residues: CASSQWNQETQYF. Written as DNA, the CDR3 is TGTGCCAGTAGTCAGTGGAACCAAGAGACCCAGTACTTC. The gene calls are TRBV19 and TRBJ2-5; D is ambiguous. Germline CDR1 and CDR2: LNHDA and SQIVND (reference sequence). V shed 5 bases and J shed 0 bases, with 7 bases lying between them. CDR3 length: 13 residues.